Below, 17 T cell receptor beta chains from the same sample are listed, as sequenced in a study of memory CD4+ T cells and cytomegalovirus serostatus. Profiled with immunoSEQ multiplex PCR; TCRdb holds only in-frame clones, not every one. The sample shows about 41,000 clones, 70% to 80% of them seen only once. The sort gate was single viable CD3+CD4+CD8-CD45RO+ cells for memory CD4+ T cells. Material for sequencing was memory CD4+ T cells from blood. The receptor set was obtained from an adult in good health and CMV-seronegative.

V gene TRBV10-3 combines with J gene TRBJ2-3; the match to TRBD1 covers 10 bases. This CDR3 is built from 15 residues. The V segment lost 8 bases and the J segment 2 bases; nucleotides outside the gene matches: 7. From germline, CDR1 is ENHRY and CDR2 SYGVKD. CDR3 coding DNA: TGTGCCATCGACACCGGGACAGGGGACACAGATACGCAGTATTTT. As protein: CAIDTGTGDTDTQYF.

This clone was seen a handful of times. The genes are TRBV30 and TRBJ1-2; D remains unclear. Deletions cut 2 bases from V and 1 base from J, with 11 bases between. The germline gives CDR1 GTSNPN, CDR2 SVGIG (reference sequence). The CDR3 loop spans 14 amino acids. CDR3 region: CAWSTQGVNYGYTF. In nucleotides, the CDR3 is TGTGCCTGGAGTACACAAGGAGTTAACTATGGCTACACCTTC.

The chain uses TRBV5-1 and TRBJ2-3; possible D gene TRBD2, 5 bases. Germline V gene data show CDR1 as SGHRS and CDR2 as YFSETQ. CDR3 size: 14 residues. V gave up 0 bases and J gave up 4 bases, with 9 bases separating them. The DNA of the CDR3 is TGCGCCAGCAGCTTGGGTACGGGATCAGATACGCAGTATTTT. Translating it yields CASSLGTGSDTQYF.

CDR3 sequence reads: CASSLGAGGTEAFF. For the CDR3, the DNA is TGTGCCAGCAGCTTAGGGGCAGGTGGCACTGAAGCTTTCTTT. This sequence joins TRBV7-9 and TRBJ1-1; unclear D gene. This CDR3 has 14 amino acids. Germline V gene data show CDR1 as SEHNR and CDR2 as FQNEAQ (reference sequence). Trimming pared 1 base from V and 4 bases from J, leaving 10 bases between.

The chain carries TRBV4-2 and TRBJ1-2; no firm D call. The CDR3 totals 17 residues. With 7 bases removed from V and 2 bases from J, the gap between germline ends came to 23 bases. Per germline, CDR1 LGHNA and CDR2 YNFKEQ. CDR3 amino acids: CASTLSSRGSQNYGYTF. The DNA of the CDR3 is TGTGCCAGCACCCTATCTAGTAGAGGTTCTCAAAACTATGGCTACACCTTC.

The CDR3: CASQKSLMNTEAFF. CDR3 nucleotides: TGTGCCAGCCAGAAGTCCCTTATGAACACTGAAGCTTTCTTT. This chain joins TRBV27 and TRBJ1-1; no reliable D call. CDR1 is MNHEY and CDR2 is SMNVEV in the germline V gene (reference sequence). The CDR3 has 14 residues. Trimming took off 8 bases at V and 0 bases at J, with 13 bases between the two ends.

The chain couples TRBV5-1 to TRBJ2-1, with 15 bases identical to TRBD2. Germline V gives CDR1 SGHRS, CDR2 YFSETQ. Trimming at V came to 5 bases and at J to 7 bases, leaving 10 bases not matched to a gene. This CDR3 contains 17 residues. CDR3 residues: CASRGLAGGYLPNEQFF. The CDR3 nucleotides are TGCGCCAGCAGAGGACTAGCGGGGGGGTATCTCCCAAATGAGCAGTTCTTC.

This rearrangement joins TRBV2 to TRBJ1-1; TRBD1 agrees at 7 bases. From germline, CDR1 is SNHLY and CDR2 FYNNEI. The CDR3 extends over 13 amino acids. Trimming took 6 bases from V and 11 from J; bases not matched to a gene: 12. CDR3 sequence reads: CASRTNVGRGAFF. The CDR3 DNA reads as TGTGCCAGCAGGACCAACGTGGGCAGGGGGGCTTTCTTT.

V gene TRBV19 combines with J gene TRBJ2-1; TRBD1 might be the D (6 bases). V was cut by 5 bases and J by 0 bases, with 17 bases left in between. Germline loops: CDR1 LNHDA, CDR2 SQIVND (reference sequence). CDR3 length: 17 amino acids. The CDR3 DNA follows: TGTGCCAGTAGTGACTCCGGGACACCAAACTCCTACAATGAGCAGTTCTTC. Translation gives CASSDSGTPNSYNEQFF.

The V call is TRBV30, the J call TRBJ1-2; TRBD1 aligns across 9 bases. The CDR3 contains 13 residues. The V and J ends lost 1 base and 8 bases, in that order; junction bases with no gene match: 5. Germline V gene sequence: CDR1 GTSNPN, CDR2 SVGIG (reference sequence). CDR3 sequence reads: CAWSAQDRGGYTF. DNA of the CDR3: TGTGCCTGGAGTGCTCAGGACAGGGGAGGCTACACCTTC.

This chain joins TRBV4-1 and TRBJ2-2; the D gene is possibly TRBD1 (7 bases). Between the trimmed V and J ends, which lost 4 bases and 6 bases, there was a span of 15 bases. This CDR3 has 15 residues. CDR1 is MGHRA and CDR2 is YSYEKL in the germline V gene. The CDR3 sequence is CASSRRDSMPGELFF. The CDR3 DNA reads as TGCGCCAGCAGCCGGAGGGACAGTATGCCCGGGGAGCTGTTTTTT.

The sample holds a few counts of this clone. This chain joins TRBV4-2 and TRBJ1-2; D call uncertain. Germline CDR1 LGHNA, CDR2 YNFKEQ. V was clipped by 4 bases and J by 8 bases, with 17 bases between them. The CDR3 contains 14 residues. The CDR3 DNA reads TGTGCCAGCAGCCGACGATTTGATGGGGAAGGCTACACCTTC. As protein: CASSRRFDGEGYTF.

The rearrangement joins TRBV29-1 to TRBJ2-3; D is possibly TRBD1 (5 bases). The CDR3 runs 13 residues. With 1 base removed from V and 2 bases from J, the gap between germline ends came to 7 bases. Germline CDR1 reads SQVTM; CDR2 reads ANQGSEA. The CDR3 protein is CSVEGQITDTQYF. CDR3 bases: TGCAGCGTTGAAGGACAGATCACAGATACGCAGTATTTT.

This clone was seen a handful of times. This rearrangement joins TRBV2 to TRBJ2-7; D is undetermined. V gave up 7 bases and J gave up 3 bases, with 10 bases separating them. The length of the CDR3 is 12 residues. Germline V lookup: CDR1 SNHLY, CDR2 FYNNEI. The CDR3 DNA reads as TGTGCCAGCACCTATTACAACTACGAGCAGTACTTC. Its protein product is CASTYYNYEQYF.

The J gene is TRBJ1-3, the V gene TRBV7-8; possible D gene TRBD1, 6 bases. V lost 5 bases and J lost 4, with 18 bases in between. This CDR3 is 16 amino acids long. Per germline, CDR1 SGHVS and CDR2 FQNEAQ. Here the CDR3 DNA reads TGTGCCAGCAGCCGGTGGGGGGGGGCAGCAGGAAACACCATATATTTT. Translation gives CASSRWGGAAGNTIYF.

The CDR3 coding sequence is TGTGCCAGCAGTGATGTGGAGGTCTTGAGGCAGCCCCAGCATTTT. Residues: CASSDVEVLRQPQHF. The genes are TRBV2 and TRBJ1-5; D is ambiguous. Germline-derived CDR1 and CDR2 are SNHLY and FYNNEI. This CDR3 spans 15 amino acids. Trimming shortened V by 3 bases and J by 7 bases, and 16 bases separated the two germline ends.

V usage is TRBV19 and J usage is TRBJ2-3; TRBD2 aligns across 9 bases. The CDR3 runs 14 residues. Germline V gene data show CDR1 as LNHDA and CDR2 as SQIVND (reference sequence). V shed 8 bases and J 3 bases; nucleotides not matched to a gene: 6. CDR3 in DNA: TGTGCCAGTTCGCGGGGGGGCCTAACAGATACGCAGTATTTT. This codes for CASSRGGLTDTQYF.